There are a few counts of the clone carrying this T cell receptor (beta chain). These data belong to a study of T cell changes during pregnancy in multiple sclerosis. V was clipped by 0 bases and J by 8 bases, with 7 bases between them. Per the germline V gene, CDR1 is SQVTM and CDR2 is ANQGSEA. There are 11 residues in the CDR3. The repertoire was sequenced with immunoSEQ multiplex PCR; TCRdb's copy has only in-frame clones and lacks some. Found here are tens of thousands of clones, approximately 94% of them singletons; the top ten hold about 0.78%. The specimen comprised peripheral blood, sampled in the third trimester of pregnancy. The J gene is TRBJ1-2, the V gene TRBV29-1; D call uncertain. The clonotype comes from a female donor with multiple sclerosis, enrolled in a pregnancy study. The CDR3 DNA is TGCAGCGTTGAAGATCGGTCCGGCTACACCTTC. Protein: CSVEDRSGYTF.